This TCR beta chain derives from a study of T cells in Graves' hyperthyroidism and ophthalmopathy. Study at large: Prior to any treatment, at the point of initial diagnosis, peripheral blood was collected. Study-wide findings and caveats: Blood also held most thyroid clonotypes expanded beyond 0.001.

This clonotype appeared a few times. The antigen is unknown. Newly diagnosed hyperthyroidism, duration under 2 months, in patients aged 18 to 65. Every diagnosis used clinical symptoms, serum thyroxine and TRAb, thyroid ultrasound and orbital computed tomography. Amplified regions were TCR beta CDR3 sequences from RNA transcripts. The HTBI primer set served for first-round RT-PCR of the TCR CDR3. MiXCR, run by TCRdb on the multiplex PCR reads, gives a single entry per CDR3 protein. Among some 180,000 distinct CDR3 sequences, about a sixth were seen once, and the ten largest hold roughly 29%. Input material: blood. The source of this sequence is a woman aged 45-65 years with Graves' hyperthyroidism.

The CDR3 sequence: CASSERARIYGYTF. The CDR3 nucleotides read TGTGCCAGCAGTGAACGTGCCCGGATATATGGCTACACCTTC. The chain uses TRBV6-1 and TRBJ1-2, with D unresolved. The CDR3 covers 14 residues. V was pared by 2 bases and J by 5 bases, with 12 bases between. Looked up from germline, CDR1 is MNHNS and CDR2 is SASEGT.